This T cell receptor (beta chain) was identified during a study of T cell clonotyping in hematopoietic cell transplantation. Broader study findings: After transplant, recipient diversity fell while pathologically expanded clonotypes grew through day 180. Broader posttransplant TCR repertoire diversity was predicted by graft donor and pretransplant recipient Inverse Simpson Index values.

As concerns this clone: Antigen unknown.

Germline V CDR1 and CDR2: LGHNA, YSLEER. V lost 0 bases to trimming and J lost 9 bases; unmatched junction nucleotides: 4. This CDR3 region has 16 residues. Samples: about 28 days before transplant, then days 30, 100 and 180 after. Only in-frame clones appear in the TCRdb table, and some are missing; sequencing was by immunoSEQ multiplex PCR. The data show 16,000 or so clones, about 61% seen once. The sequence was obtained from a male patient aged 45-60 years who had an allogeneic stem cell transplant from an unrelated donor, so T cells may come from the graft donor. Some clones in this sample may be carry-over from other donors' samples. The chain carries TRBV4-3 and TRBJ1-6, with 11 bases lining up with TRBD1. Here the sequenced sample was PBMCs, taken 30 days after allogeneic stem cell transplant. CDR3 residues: CASSQDLGQGGSPLHF. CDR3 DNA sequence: TGCGCCAGCAGCCAAGATCTGGGACAGGGGGGTTCACCCCTCCACTTT.